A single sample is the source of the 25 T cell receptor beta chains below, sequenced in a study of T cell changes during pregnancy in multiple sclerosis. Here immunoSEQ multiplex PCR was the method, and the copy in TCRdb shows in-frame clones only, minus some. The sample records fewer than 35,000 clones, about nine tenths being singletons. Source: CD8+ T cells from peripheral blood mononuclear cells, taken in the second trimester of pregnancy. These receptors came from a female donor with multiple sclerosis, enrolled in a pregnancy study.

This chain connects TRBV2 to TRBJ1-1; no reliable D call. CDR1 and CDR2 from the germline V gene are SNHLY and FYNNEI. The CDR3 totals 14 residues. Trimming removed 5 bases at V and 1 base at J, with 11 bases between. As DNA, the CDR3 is TGTGCCAGCAGTCCGCGGCGGGGGAACACTGAAGCTTTCTTT. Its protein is CASSPRRGNTEAFF.

The CDR3 DNA is TGTGCCAGCAGCGACAGGAGCTCTGGAAACACCATATATTTT. The encoded protein is CASSDRSSGNTIYF. V is TRBV2 and J is TRBJ1-3, with a weak D call TRBD1 (6 bases). Germline values: CDR1 SNHLY, CDR2 FYNNEI. V was shortened by 6 bases and J by 0 bases, with 9 bases between the two germline ends. This CDR3 region has 14 residues.

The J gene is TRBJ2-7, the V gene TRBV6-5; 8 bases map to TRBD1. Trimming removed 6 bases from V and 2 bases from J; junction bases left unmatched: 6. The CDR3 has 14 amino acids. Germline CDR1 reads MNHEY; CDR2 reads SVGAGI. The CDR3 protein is CASSPWTGTYEQYF. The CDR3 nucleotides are TGTGCCAGCAGCCCATGGACAGGGACCTACGAGCAGTACTTC.

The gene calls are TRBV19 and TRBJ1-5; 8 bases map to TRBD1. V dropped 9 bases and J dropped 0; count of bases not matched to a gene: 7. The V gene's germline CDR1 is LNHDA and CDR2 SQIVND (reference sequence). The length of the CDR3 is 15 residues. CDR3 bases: TGTGCCAGCCAGGGGGCTCACAATAGCAATCAGCCCCAGCATTTT. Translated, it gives CASQGAHNSNQPQHF.

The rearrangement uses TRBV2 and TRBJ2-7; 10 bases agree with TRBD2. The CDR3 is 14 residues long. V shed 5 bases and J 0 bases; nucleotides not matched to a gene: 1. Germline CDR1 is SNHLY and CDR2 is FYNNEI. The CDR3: CASSSGRASYEQYF. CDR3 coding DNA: TGTGCCAGCAGTAGCGGGAGGGCCTCCTACGAGCAGTACTTC. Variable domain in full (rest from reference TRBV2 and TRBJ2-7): EPEVTQTPSHQVTQMGQEVILRCVPISNHLYFYWYRQILGQKVEFLVSFYNNEISEKSEIFDDQFSVERPDGSNFTLKIRSTKLEDSAMYFCASSSGRASYEQYFGPGTRLTVT.

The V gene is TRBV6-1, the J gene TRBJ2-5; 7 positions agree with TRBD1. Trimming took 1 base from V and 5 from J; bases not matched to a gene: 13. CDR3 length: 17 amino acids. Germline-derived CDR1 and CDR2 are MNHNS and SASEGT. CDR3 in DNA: TGTGCCAGCAGTGAAGGAACTTCGACAGGGTTTGAGGAGACCCAGTACTTC. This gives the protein CASSEGTSTGFEETQYF.

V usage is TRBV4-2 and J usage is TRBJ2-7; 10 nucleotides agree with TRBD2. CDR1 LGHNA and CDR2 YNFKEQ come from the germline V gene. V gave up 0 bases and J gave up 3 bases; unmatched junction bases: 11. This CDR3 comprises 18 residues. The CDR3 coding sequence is TGTGCCAGCAGCCAAGAATGGCGTAGGGCTAGCGGGAGCTACGAGCAGTACTTC. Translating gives CASSQEWRRASGSYEQYF.

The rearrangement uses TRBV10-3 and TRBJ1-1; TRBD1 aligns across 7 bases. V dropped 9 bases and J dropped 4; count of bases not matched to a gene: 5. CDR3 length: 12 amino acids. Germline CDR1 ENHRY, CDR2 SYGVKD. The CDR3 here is CAILTGSTEAFF. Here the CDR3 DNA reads TGTGCCATACTGACAGGGAGCACTGAAGCTTTCTTT.

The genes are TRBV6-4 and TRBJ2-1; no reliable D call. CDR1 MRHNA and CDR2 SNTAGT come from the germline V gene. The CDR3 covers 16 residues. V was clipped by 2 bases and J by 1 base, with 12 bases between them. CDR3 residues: CASSDLQRTSYNEQFF. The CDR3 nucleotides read TGTGCCAGCAGTGACCTCCAGCGCACATCCTACAATGAGCAGTTCTTC.

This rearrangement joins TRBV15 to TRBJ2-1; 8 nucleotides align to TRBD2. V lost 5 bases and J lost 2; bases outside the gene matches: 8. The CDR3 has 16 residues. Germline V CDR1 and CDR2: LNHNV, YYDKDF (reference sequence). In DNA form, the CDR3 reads TGTGCCACCAGCCCAGAGCCGGGGGGGACCTACAATGAGCAGTTCTTC. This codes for CATSPEPGGTYNEQFF.

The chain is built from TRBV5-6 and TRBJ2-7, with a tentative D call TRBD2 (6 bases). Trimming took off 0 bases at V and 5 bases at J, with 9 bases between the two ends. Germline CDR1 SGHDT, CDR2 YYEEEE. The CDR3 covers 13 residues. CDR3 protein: CASSLGGVDEQYF. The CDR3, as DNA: TGTGCCAGCAGCTTGGGGGGGGTCGACGAGCAGTACTTC. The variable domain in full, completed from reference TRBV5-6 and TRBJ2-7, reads DAGVTQSPTHLIKTRGQQVTLRCSPKSGHDTVSWYQQALGQGPQFIFQYYEEEERQRGNFPDRFSGHQFPNYSSELNVNALLLGDSALYLCASSLGGVDEQYFGPGTRLTVT.

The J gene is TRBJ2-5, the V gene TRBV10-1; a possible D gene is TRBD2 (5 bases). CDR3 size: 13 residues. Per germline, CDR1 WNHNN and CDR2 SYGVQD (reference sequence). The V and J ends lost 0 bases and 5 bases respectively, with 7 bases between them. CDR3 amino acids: CASSESSGETQYF. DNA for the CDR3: TGCGCCAGCAGTGAGTCGTCGGGGGAGACCCAGTACTTC.

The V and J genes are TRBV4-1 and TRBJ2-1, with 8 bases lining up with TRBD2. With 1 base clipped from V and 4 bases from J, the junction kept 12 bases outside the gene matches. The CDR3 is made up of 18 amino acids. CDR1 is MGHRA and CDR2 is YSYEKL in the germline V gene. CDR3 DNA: TGCGCCAGCAGCCAAGTTTCGGGAGGGGAGGCCCTATACAATGAGCAGTTCTTC. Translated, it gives CASSQVSGGEALYNEQFF.

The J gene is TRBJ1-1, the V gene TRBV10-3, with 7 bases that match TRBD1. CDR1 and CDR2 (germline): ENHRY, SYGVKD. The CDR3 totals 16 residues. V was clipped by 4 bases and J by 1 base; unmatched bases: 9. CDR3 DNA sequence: TGTGCCATCAGTGGGAGGTCACAGGGGAAGAACACTGAAGCTTTCTTT. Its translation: CAISGRSQGKNTEAFF.

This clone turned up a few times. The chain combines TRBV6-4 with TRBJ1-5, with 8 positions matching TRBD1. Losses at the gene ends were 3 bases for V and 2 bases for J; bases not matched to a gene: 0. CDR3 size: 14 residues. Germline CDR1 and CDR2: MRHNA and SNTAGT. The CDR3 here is CASSETGGNQPQHF. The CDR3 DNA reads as TGTGCCAGCAGTGAGACAGGGGGCAATCAGCCCCAGCATTTT.

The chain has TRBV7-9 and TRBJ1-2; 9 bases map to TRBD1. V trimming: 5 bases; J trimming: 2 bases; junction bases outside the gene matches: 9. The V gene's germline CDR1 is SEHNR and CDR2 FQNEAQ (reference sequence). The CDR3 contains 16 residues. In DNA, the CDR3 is TGTGCCAGCAGCCCCCGGACAGGGGATGGGAACTATGGCTACACCTTC. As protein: CASSPRTGDGNYGYTF. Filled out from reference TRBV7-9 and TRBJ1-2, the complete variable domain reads DTGVSQNPRHKITKRGQNVTFRCDPISEHNRLYWYRQTLGQGPEFLTYFQNEAQLEKSRLLSDRFSAERPKGSFSTLEIQRTEQGDSAMYLCASSPRTGDGNYGYTFGSGTRLTVV.

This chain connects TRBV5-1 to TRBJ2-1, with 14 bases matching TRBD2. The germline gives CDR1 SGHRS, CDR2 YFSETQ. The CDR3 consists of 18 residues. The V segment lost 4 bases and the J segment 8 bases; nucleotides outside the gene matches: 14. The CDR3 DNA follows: TGCGCCAGCAGCGCACCGGCTCCGGGACTAGCGGGAGTACATGAGCAGTTCTTC. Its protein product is CASSAPAPGLAGVHEQFF.

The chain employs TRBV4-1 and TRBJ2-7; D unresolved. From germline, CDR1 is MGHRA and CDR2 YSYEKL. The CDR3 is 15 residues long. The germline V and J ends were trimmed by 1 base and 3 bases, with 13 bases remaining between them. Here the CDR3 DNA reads TGCGCCAGCAGCCAAGGGCCTCAAACTAACTACGAGCAGTACTTC. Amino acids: CASSQGPQTNYEQYF.

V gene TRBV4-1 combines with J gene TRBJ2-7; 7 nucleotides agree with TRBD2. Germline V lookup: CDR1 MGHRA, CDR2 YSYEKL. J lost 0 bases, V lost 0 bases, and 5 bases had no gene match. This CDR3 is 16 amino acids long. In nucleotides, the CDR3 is TGCGCCAGCAGCCAAGATGACGGCGGGAGCTCCTACGAGCAGTACTTC. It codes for CASSQDDGGSSYEQYF.

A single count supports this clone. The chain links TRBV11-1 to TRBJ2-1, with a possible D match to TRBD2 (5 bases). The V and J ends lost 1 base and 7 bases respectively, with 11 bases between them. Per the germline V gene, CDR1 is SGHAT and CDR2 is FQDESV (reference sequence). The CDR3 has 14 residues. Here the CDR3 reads CASSLGGSWNEQFF. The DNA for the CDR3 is TGTGCCAGCAGCTTAGGTGGGAGTTGGAATGAGCAGTTCTTC.

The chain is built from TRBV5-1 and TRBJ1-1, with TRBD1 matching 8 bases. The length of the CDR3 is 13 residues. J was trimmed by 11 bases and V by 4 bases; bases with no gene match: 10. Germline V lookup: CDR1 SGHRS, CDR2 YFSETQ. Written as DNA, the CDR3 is TGCGCCAGCAGCGGGACAGGAGACTTGAGTGCTTTCTTT. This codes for CASSGTGDLSAFF.

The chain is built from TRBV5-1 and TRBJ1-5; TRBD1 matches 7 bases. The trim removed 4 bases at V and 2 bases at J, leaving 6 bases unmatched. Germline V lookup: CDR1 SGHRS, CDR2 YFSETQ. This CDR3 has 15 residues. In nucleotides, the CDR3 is TGCGCCAGCAGCCTAGGACAGGCTGGCAATCAGCCCCAGCATTTT. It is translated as CASSLGQAGNQPQHF.

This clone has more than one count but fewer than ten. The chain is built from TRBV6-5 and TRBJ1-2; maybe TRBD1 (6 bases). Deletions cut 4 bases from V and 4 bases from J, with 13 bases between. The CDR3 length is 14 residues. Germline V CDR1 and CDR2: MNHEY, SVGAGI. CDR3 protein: CASSSPQGSYGYTF. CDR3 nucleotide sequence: TGTGCCAGCAGTTCCCCCCAGGGGAGCTATGGCTACACCTTC.

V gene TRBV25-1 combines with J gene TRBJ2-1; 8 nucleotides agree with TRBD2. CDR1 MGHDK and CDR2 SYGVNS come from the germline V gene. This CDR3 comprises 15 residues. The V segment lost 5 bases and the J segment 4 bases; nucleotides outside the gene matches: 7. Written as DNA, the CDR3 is TGTGCCAGCAGTAGGCCCGGGACTAGATACAATGAGCAGTTCTTC. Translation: CASSRPGTRYNEQFF.

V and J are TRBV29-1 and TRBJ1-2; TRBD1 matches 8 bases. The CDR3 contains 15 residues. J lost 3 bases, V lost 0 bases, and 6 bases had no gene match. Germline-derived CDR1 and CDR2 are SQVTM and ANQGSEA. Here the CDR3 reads CSVEDVDRADYGYTF. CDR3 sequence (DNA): TGCAGCGTTGAAGACGTGGACAGGGCGGACTATGGCTACACCTTC.